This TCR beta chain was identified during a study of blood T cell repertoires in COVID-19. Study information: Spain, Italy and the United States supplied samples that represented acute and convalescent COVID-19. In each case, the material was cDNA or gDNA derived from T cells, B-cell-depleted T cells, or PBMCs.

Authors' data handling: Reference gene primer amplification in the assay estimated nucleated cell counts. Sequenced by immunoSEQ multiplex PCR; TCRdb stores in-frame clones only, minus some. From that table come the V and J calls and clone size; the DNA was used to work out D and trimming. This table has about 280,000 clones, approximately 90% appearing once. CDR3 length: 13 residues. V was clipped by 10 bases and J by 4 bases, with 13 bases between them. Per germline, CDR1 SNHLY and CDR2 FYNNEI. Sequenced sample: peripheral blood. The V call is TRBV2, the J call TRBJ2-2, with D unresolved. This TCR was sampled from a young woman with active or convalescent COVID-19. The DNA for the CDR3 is TGTGCCAACCGGCCGGAGATCACCGGGGAGCTGTTTTTT. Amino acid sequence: CANRPEITGELFF.